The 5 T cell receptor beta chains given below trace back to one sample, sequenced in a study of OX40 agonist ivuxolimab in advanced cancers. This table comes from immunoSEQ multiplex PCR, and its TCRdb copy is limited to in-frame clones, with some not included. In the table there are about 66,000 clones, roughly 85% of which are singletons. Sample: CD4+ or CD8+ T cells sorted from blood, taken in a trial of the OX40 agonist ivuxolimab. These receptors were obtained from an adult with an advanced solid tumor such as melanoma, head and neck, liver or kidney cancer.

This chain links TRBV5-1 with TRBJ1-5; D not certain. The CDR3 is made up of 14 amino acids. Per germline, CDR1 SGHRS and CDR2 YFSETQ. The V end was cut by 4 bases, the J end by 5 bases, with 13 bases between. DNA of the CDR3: TGCGCCAGCAGCCCGCATGCCGGTGATCAGCCCCAGCATTTT. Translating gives CASSPHAGDQPQHF.

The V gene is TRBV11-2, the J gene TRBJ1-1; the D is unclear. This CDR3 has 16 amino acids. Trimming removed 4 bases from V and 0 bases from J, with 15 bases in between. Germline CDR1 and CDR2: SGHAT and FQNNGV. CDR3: CASSSSRVSLNTEAFF. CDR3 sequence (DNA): TGTGCCAGCAGCTCGTCTCGGGTCAGCCTGAACACTGAAGCTTTCTTT.

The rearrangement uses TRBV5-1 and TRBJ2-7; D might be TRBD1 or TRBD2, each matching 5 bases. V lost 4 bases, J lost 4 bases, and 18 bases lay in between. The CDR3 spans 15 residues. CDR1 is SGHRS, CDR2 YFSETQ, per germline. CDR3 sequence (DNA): TGCGCCAGCAGCCTGAATGGGGGTGGAGGTTACGAGCAGTACTTC. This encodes CASSLNGGGGYEQYF.

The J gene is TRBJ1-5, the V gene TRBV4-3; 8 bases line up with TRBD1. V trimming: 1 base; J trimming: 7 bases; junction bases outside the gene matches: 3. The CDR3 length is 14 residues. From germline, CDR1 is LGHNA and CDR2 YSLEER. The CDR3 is CASSQAQGEQPQHF. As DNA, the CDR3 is TGCGCCAGCAGCCAAGCACAGGGGGAGCAGCCCCAGCATTTT.

The CDR3: CASRVGQGAEQYF. The CDR3 DNA follows: TGTGCCAGCAGGGTGGGACAGGGGGCCGAGCAGTACTTC. The chain is built from TRBV7-2 and TRBJ2-7; 12 bases align to TRBD1. Germline V gene lookup returns CDR1 SGHTA and CDR2 FQGNSA. This CDR3 is built from 13 residues. Unmatched junction bases numbered 3, after V lost 6 bases and J lost 6 bases.